This T cell receptor (beta chain) was identified in a study of T cells in Graves' hyperthyroidism and ophthalmopathy. This clonotype was detected ten times or more. Amplified regions were TCR beta CDR3 sequences from RNA transcripts. TCR CDR3 regions were first amplified by RT-PCR with HTBI primers. TCRdb re-derived calls from the multiplex PCR reads in MiXCR, one entry per CDR3 protein. Altogether about 350,000 distinct CDR3 sequences are present, 15% to 20% being singletons, with the ten largest covering around 16%. Germline CDR1 and CDR2: DFQATT and SNEGSKA (reference sequence). V dropped 2 bases and J dropped 5 bases, with 21 bases sitting between them. This CDR3 comprises 16 residues.

The sequencing input was blood. The sequence derives from a woman aged 40 to 55 with Graves' ophthalmopathy. The V and J genes are TRBV20-1 and TRBJ2-5; no definite D call. This CDR3 reads CSARWLSHEVWETQYF. DNA for the CDR3: TGCAGTGCTAGATGGCTGAGCCACGAAGTTTGGGAGACCCAGTACTTC.